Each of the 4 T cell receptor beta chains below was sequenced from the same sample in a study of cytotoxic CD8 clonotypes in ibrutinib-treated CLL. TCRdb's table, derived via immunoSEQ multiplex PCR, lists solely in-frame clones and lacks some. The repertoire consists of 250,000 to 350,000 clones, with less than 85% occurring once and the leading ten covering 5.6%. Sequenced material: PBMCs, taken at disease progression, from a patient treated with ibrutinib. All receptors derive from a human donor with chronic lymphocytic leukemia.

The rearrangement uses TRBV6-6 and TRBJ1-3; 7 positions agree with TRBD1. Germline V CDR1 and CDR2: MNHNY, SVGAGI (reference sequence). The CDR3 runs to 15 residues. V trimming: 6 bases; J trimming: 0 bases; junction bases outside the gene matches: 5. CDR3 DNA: TGTGCCAGCAGCAGACAGGGAAACTCTGGAAACACCATATATTTT. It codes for CASSRQGNSGNTIYF.

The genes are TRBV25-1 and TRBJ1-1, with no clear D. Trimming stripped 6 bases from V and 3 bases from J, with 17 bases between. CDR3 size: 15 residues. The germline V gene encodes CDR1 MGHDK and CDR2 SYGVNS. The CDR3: CASSQISRGDTEAFF. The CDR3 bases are TGTGCCAGCAGCCAGATAAGTCGGGGAGACACTGAAGCTTTCTTT. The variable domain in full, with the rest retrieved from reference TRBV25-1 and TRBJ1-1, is EADIYQTPRYLVIGTGKKITLECSQTMGHDKMYWYQQDPGMELHLIHYSYGVNSTEKGDLSSESTVSRIRTEHFPLTLESARPSHTSQYLCASSQISRGDTEAFFGQGTRLTVV.

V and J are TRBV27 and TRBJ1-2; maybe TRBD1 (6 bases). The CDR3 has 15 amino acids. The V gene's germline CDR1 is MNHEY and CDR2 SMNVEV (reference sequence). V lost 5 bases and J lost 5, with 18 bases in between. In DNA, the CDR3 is TGTGCCAGCAGTCGAAAGGGGGGCCTAATGTATGGCTACACCTTC. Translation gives CASSRKGGLMYGYTF.

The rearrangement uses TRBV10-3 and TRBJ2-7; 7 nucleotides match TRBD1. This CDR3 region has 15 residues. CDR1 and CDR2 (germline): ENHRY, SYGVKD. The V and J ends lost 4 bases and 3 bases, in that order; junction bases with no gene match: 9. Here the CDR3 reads CAISANSGTDYEQYF. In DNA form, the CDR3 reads TGTGCCATCAGTGCCAACTCCGGGACAGACTACGAGCAGTACTTC.